This section outlines one T cell receptor (beta chain) sequence together with its context. Some clones are missing from TCRdb's copy, which holds only in-frame ones; the method was immunoSEQ multiplex PCR. The data hold about 46,000 clones, with around 90% observed a single time. This record belongs to a study of T cell responses to AZD1222 COVID-19 vaccine. The CDR3 covers 14 residues. The germline CDR1 and CDR2 sequences are SGHRS and YFSETQ. Trimming removed 4 bases at V and 2 bases at J, with 10 bases between. Sequenced material: peripheral blood, taken 28 days after the second AZD1222 dose. This receptor was taken from an adult who received the AZD1222 COVID-19 vaccine. V and J are TRBV5-1 and TRBJ1-3, with a tentative D call TRBD1 (6 bases). The CDR3 DNA reads TGCGCCAGCAGCACCGGGACACCTGGAAACACCATATATTTT. Protein sequence: CASSTGTPGNTIYF.